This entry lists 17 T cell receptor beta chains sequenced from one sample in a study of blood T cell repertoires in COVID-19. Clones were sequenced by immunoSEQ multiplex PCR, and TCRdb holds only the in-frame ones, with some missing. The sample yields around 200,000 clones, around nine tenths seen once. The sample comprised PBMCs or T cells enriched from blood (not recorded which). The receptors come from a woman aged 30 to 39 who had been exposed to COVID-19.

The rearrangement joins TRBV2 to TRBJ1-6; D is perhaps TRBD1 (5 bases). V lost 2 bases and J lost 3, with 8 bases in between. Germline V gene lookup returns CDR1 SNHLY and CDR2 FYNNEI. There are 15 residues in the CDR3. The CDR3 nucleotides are TGTGCCAGCAGTGAACAGGGAGGCTATAATTCACCCCTCCACTTT. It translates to CASSEQGGYNSPLHF.

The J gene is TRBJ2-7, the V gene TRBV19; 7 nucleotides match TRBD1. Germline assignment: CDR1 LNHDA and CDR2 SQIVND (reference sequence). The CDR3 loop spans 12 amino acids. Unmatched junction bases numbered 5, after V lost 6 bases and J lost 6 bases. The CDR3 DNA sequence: TGTGCCAGTAGGCCTCCAGGGGGCGAGCAGTACTTC. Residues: CASRPPGGEQYF. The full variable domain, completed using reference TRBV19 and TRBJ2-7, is DGGITQSPKYLFRKEGQNVTLSCEQNLNHDAMYWYRQDPGQGLRLIYYSQIVNDFQKGDIAEGYSVSREKKESFPLTVTSAQKNPTAFYLCASRPPGGEQYFGPGTRLTVT.

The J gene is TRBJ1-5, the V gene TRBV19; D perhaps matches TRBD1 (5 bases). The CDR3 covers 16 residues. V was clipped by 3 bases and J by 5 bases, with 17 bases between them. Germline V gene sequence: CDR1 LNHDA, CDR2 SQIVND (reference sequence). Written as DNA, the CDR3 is TGTGCCAGTAGTATCGGGACTCCCGCCCCGTATCAGCCCCAGCATTTT. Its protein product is CASSIGTPAPYQPQHF.

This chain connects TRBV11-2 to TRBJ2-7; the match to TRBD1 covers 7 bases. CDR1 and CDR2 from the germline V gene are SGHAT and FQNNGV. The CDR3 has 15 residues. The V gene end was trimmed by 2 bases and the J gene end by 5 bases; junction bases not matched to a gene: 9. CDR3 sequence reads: CASSLRTTGSNEQYF. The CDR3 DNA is TGTGCCAGCAGCTTAAGAACGACAGGGAGCAACGAGCAGTACTTC.

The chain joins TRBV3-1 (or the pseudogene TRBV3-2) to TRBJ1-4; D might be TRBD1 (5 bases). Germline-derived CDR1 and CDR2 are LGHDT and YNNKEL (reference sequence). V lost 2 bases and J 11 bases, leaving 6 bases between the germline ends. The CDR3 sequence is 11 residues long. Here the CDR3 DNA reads TGTGCCAGCAGCCAACGACAGAAACTGTTTTTT. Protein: CASSQRQKLFF.

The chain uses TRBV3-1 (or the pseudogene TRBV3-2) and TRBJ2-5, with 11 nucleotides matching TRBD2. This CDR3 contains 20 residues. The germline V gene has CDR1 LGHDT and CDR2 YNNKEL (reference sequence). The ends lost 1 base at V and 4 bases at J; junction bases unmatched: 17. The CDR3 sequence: CASSQAGSGGVAGGSETQYF. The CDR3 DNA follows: TGTGCCAGCAGCCAAGCGGGTAGCGGGGGGGTCGCAGGTGGCTCAGAGACCCAGTACTTC.

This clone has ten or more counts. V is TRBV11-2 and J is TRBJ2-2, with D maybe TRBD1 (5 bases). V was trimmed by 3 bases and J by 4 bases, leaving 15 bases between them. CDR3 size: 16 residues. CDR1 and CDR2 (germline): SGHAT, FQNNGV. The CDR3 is CASSFLGAASTGELFF. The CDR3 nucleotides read TGTGCCAGCAGCTTCTTAGGGGCGGCGAGCACCGGGGAGCTGTTTTTT. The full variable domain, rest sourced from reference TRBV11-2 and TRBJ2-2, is EAGVAQSPRYKIIEKRQSVAFWCNPISGHATLYWYQQILGQGPKLLIQFQNNGVVDDSQLPKDRFSAERLKGVDSTLKIQPAKLEDSAVYLCASSFLGAASTGELFFGEGSRLTVL.

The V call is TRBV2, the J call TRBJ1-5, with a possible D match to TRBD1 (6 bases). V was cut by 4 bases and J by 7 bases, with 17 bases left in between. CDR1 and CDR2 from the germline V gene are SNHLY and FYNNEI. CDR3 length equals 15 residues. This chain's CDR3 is CASSGGTIGRQPQHF. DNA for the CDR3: TGTGCCAGCAGTGGGGGGACAATAGGGCGGCAGCCCCAGCATTTT.

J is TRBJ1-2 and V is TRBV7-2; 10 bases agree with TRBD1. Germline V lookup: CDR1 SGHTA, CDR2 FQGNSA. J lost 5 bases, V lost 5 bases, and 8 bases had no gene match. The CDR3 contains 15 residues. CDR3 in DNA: TGTGCCAGCAGCGCCCCCGGGACAGGGGAATATGGCTACACCTTC. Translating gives CASSAPGTGEYGYTF.

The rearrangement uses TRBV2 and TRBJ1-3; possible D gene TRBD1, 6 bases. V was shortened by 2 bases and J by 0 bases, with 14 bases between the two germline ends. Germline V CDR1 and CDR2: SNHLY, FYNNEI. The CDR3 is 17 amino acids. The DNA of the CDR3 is TGTGCCAGCAGTGAACTTGGGGGGGCTGCCTCTGGAAACACCATATATTTT. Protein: CASSELGGAASGNTIYF.

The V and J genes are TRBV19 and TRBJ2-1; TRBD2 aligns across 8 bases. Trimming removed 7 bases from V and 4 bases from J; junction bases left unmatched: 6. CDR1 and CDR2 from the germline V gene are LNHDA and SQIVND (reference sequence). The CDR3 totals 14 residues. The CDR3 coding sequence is TGTGCCAGTAAGGGGCGGGGGGTATACAATGAGCAGTTCTTC. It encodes CASKGRGVYNEQFF.

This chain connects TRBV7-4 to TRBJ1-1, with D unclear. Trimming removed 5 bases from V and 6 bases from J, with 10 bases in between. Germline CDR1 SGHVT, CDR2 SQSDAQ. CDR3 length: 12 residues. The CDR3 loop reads CASSASGAEAFF. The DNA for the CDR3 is TGTGCCAGCAGCGCTAGTGGAGCTGAAGCTTTCTTT.

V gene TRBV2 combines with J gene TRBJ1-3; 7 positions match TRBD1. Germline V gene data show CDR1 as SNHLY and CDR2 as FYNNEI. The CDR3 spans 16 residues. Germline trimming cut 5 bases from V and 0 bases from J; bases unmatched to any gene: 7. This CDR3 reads CASSRQGSSSGNTIYF. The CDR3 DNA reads TGTGCCAGCAGTAGACAGGGCTCCTCCTCTGGAAACACCATATATTTT.

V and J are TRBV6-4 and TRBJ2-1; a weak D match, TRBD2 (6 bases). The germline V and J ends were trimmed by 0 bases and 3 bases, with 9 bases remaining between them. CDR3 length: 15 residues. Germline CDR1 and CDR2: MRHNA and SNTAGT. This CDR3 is CASSDSGGDYNEQFF. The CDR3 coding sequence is TGTGCCAGCAGTGACTCTGGAGGGGACTACAATGAGCAGTTCTTC.

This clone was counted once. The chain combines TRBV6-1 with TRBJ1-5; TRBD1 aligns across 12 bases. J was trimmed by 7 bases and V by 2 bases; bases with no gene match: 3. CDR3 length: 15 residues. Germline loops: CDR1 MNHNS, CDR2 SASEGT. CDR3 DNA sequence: TGTGCCAGCAGTGAATGGGACAGGGGGCGACAGCCCCAGCATTTT. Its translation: CASSEWDRGRQPQHF.

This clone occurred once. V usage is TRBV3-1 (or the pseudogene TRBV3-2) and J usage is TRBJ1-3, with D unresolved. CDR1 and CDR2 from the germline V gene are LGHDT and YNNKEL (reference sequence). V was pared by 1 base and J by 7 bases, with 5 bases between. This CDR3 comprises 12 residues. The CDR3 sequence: CASSQVLNTIYF. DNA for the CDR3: TGTGCCAGCAGCCAAGTCCTCAACACCATATATTTT.

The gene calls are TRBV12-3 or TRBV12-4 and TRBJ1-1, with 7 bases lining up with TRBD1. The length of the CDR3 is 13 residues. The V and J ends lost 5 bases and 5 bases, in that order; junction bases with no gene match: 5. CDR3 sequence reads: CASSLDRVTEAFF. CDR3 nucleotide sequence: TGTGCCAGCAGTCTCGACAGGGTAACTGAAGCTTTCTTT.